The 24 T cell receptor beta chains given below trace back to one sample, sequenced in a study of identifying expanded T cells in peripheral blood. The method was immunoSEQ multiplex PCR; TCRdb's version includes in-frame clones alone and lacks a portion of them. The sample holds about 82,000 clones, around 90% seen once. Sequenced sample: blood. The receptors shown here come from a person aged 18-70 years in good health.

This clone was seen only a few times. The rearrangement links TRBV4-1 to TRBJ1-5, with TRBD1 as a possible D gene (6 bases). V was trimmed by 0 bases and J by 5 bases, leaving 8 bases between them. The CDR3 loop spans 14 amino acids. The germline V gene has CDR1 MGHRA and CDR2 YSYEKL. As DNA, the CDR3 is TGCGCCAGCAGCCAAGACAGGGGCCATCAGCCCCAGCATTTT. Residues: CASSQDRGHQPQHF.

The rearrangement links TRBV19 to TRBJ1-1; D unresolved. Deletions cut 4 bases from V and 9 bases from J, with 24 bases between. This CDR3 spans 16 amino acids. Germline CDR1 LNHDA, CDR2 SQIVND (reference sequence). As DNA, the CDR3 is TGTGCCAGTAGTAAAAAAAACAGAGTTGGGGATTCAAAAGCTTTCTTT. Its translation: CASSKKNRVGDSKAFF.

This chain joins TRBV7-2 and TRBJ2-7; the match to TRBD2 covers 13 bases. J was trimmed by 5 bases and V by 5 bases; bases with no gene match: 3. The CDR3 totals 14 residues. Germline V gene data show CDR1 as SGHTA and CDR2 as FQGNSA. Here the CDR3 reads CASSRTSGSDEQYF. CDR3 coding DNA: TGTGCCAGCAGCCGGACTAGCGGGAGTGACGAGCAGTACTTC.

The chain uses TRBV7-3 and TRBJ1-5; no clear D gene. Germline V gene lookup returns CDR1 SGHTA and CDR2 FQGTGA. The germline V and J ends were trimmed by 5 bases and 8 bases, with 13 bases remaining between them. This CDR3 is built from 13 residues. CDR3 in DNA: TGTGCCAGCAGCCGATCCTTTGGGGAGCCCCAGCATTTT. Translating it yields CASSRSFGEPQHF.

This rearrangement joins TRBV7-3 to TRBJ1-1, with 11 bases fitting TRBD1. The CDR3 is 16 residues long. V was clipped by 1 base and J by 3 bases; unmatched bases: 4. Germline CDR1 reads SGHTA; CDR2 reads FQGTGA. The CDR3 loop is CASSLIGTGGHTEAFF. The CDR3 DNA reads TGTGCCAGCAGCTTAATAGGGACAGGGGGACACACTGAAGCTTTCTTT.

The CDR3 loop reads CASSRAGGPSYEQYF. DNA for the CDR3: TGTGCCAGCAGCAGAGCGGGAGGGCCTTCCTACGAGCAGTACTTC. The rearrangement uses TRBV7-3 and TRBJ2-7, with 10 nucleotides matching TRBD2. J gave up 1 base and V 5 bases, and 5 bases lay outside the gene matches. This CDR3 is built from 15 residues. In germline, CDR1 is SGHTA, CDR2 FQGTGA.

This chain connects TRBV30 to TRBJ1-4; 9 nucleotides line up with TRBD1. Germline V gene data show CDR1 as GTSNPN and CDR2 as SVGIG (reference sequence). V was clipped by 3 bases and J by 5 bases; unmatched bases: 4. This CDR3 has 14 amino acids. CDR3 sequence reads: CAWSSGQGNEKLFF. CDR3 DNA sequence: TGTGCCTGGAGCTCGGGACAGGGAAATGAAAAACTGTTTTTT.

This chain uses TRBV5-4 with TRBJ1-3; D is ambiguous. Germline loops: CDR1 SGHNT, CDR2 YYREEE (reference sequence). V gave up 2 bases and J gave up 6 bases, with 15 bases separating them. The CDR3 length is 15 residues. The CDR3 loop is CASSFRDNIENTIYF. The CDR3 DNA reads as TGTGCCAGCAGCTTCCGGGATAACATAGAAAACACCATATATTTT.

The chain employs TRBV7-9 and TRBJ1-4; 9 bases are shared with TRBD1. The J segment lost 8 bases and the V segment lost 4 bases, leaving 11 bases of the junction unmatched. The CDR3 is 16 amino acids. From germline, CDR1 is SEHNR and CDR2 FQNEAQ (reference sequence). The DNA for the CDR3 is TGTGCCAGCAGCTCACCATCCGGGACAGGGCGCGAAAAACTGTTTTTT. This codes for CASSSPSGTGREKLFF.

The rearrangement uses TRBV27 and TRBJ1-1; 7 nucleotides match TRBD1. This CDR3 spans 16 amino acids. CDR1 is MNHEY and CDR2 is SMNVEV in the germline V gene (reference sequence). The ends lost 4 bases at V and 7 bases at J; junction bases unmatched: 15. CDR3 bases: TGTGCCAGCAGTTCCCGACAGGGCGCGCGGGTTGTTGAAGCTTTCTTT. Protein: CASSSRQGARVVEAFF.

The CDR3: CASSQQGRKETQYF. The CDR3, as DNA: TGTGCCAGCAGCCAACAGGGCCGAAAAGAGACCCAGTACTTC. This sequence joins TRBV11-2 and TRBJ2-5; TRBD1 is a possible D gene (6 bases). Trimming stripped 5 bases from V and 3 bases from J, with 13 bases between. CDR3 length equals 14 residues. From germline, CDR1 is SGHAT and CDR2 FQNNGV.

This clone was detected only a few times. The chain is built from TRBV30 and TRBJ1-1; 9 nucleotides agree with TRBD1. Looked up from germline, CDR1 is GTSNPN and CDR2 is SVGIG (reference sequence). Losses at the gene ends were 7 bases for V and 5 bases for J; bases not matched to a gene: 11. This CDR3 comprises 14 residues. The DNA for the CDR3 is TGTGCCTTGGCGACAGGGGGTTCGGGAACTGAAGCTTTCTTT. Protein sequence: CALATGGSGTEAFF. The whole variable domain, remainder taken from reference TRBV30 and TRBJ1-1, is SQTIHQWPATLVQPVGSPLSLECTVEGTSNPNLYWYRQAAGRGLQLLFYSVGIGQISSEVPQNLSASRPQDRQFILSSKKLLLSDSGFYLCALATGGSGTEAFFGQGTRLTVV.

The genes are TRBV6-5 and TRBJ1-1, with D perhaps matching TRBD1 (5 bases). The germline V and J ends were trimmed by 3 bases and 1 base, with 9 bases remaining between them. There are 14 residues in the CDR3. Germline CDR1 reads MNHEY; CDR2 reads SVGAGI. The CDR3: CASSYSGANTEAFF. CDR3 nucleotides: TGTGCCAGCAGTTATTCCGGGGCGAACACTGAAGCTTTCTTT.

The V and J genes are TRBV5-8 and TRBJ1-1, with 7 bases lining up with TRBD1. With V trimmed by 6 bases and J by 3 bases, 11 bases remained unmatched. Germline lookup yields CDR1 SGHTS and CDR2 YDEGEE. This CDR3 region has 15 residues. Here the CDR3 DNA reads TGTGCCAGCAACCGACAGGGTTTTCATTACACTGAAGCTTTCTTT. Translating it yields CASNRQGFHYTEAFF.

V is TRBV7-2 and J is TRBJ1-2; D gene ambiguous. The CDR3 extends over 14 amino acids. The germline V gene has CDR1 SGHTA and CDR2 FQGNSA. The V end lost 5 bases, the J end lost 3 bases, and 13 bases lay between the germline ends. CDR3 residues: CASSPRSSYYGYTF. CDR3 sequence (DNA): TGTGCCAGCAGCCCAAGGTCCTCCTACTATGGCTACACCTTC.

This rearrangement joins TRBV4-1 to TRBJ1-3, with a weak D call TRBD1 (5 bases). Trimming took off 2 bases at V and 0 bases at J, with 14 bases between the two ends. Germline V lookup: CDR1 MGHRA, CDR2 YSYEKL. CDR3 length equals 17 residues. In nucleotides, the CDR3 is TGCGCCAGCAGCCAACAACAGGCGGCCGCCTCTGGAAACACCATATATTTT. Residues: CASSQQQAAASGNTIYF.

The rearrangement joins TRBV7-2 to TRBJ2-4; TRBD2 agrees at 16 bases. V trimming: 0 bases; J trimming: 0 bases; junction bases outside the gene matches: 11. The CDR3 runs to 22 residues. CDR1 and CDR2 from the germline V gene are SGHTA and FQGNSA. In nucleotides, the CDR3 is TGTGCCAGCAGCTTAGCGGTTCTCGGGACTAGCGGGGGGGTCCTAGCCAAAAACATTCAGTACTTC. As protein: CASSLAVLGTSGGVLAKNIQYF.

The chain uses TRBV29-1 and TRBJ1-1, with 7 nucleotides matching TRBD1. CDR3 length: 12 residues. Germline trimming cut 4 bases from V and 1 base from J; bases unmatched to any gene: 0. Germline CDR1 reads SQVTM; CDR2 reads ANQGSEA. The CDR3 loop reads CSVGQGNTEAFF. Written as DNA, the CDR3 is TGCAGCGTTGGACAGGGGAACACTGAAGCTTTCTTT.

This clone showed up just a few times. This CDR3 is also generated by other DNA sequences in the sample. V and J are TRBV4-1 and TRBJ2-5; TRBD2 is a possible D gene (7 bases). The CDR3 has 16 residues. Germline CDR1 and CDR2: MGHRA and YSYEKL. The V gene lost 1 base and the J gene lost 1 base, with 13 bases spanning the gap. This CDR3 is CASSQGGGGPQETQYF. CDR3 nucleotides: TGCGCCAGCAGCCAAGGAGGGGGAGGGCCCCAAGAGACCCAGTACTTC.

In the case of this clone: The junction does not match germline at one end; this may be a read error. The rearrangement joins TRBV29-1 to TRBJ1-1; D call uncertain. This CDR3 is 13 amino acids long. The germline gives CDR1 SQVTM, CDR2 ANQGSEA. The CDR3 here is CSVVGRFRTGAFF. The CDR3, as DNA: TGCAGCGTTGTAGGACGGTTTCGTACTGGAGCTTTCTTT. Complete variable domain (other parts from reference TRBV29-1 and TRBJ1-1): SAVISQKPSRDICQRGTSLTIQCQVDSQVTMMFWYRQQPGQSLTLIATANQGSEATYESGFVIDKFPISRPNLTFSTLTVSNMSPEDSSIYLCSVVGRFRTGAFFGQGTRLTVV.

The chain links TRBV30 to TRBJ1-6, with D unresolved. Per germline, CDR1 GTSNPN and CDR2 SVGIG (reference sequence). V lost 0 bases and J 7 bases, leaving 7 bases between the germline ends. This CDR3 has 13 residues. CDR3 in amino acids: CAWSVRENSPLHF. CDR3 nucleotides: TGTGCCTGGAGTGTACGTGAAAATTCACCCCTCCACTTT.

This sequence joins TRBV19 and TRBJ1-2, with D possibly matching TRBD1 (5 bases). CDR3 length equals 16 residues. V lost 5 bases and J lost 4, with 20 bases in between. The germline CDR1 and CDR2 sequences are LNHDA and SQIVND (reference sequence). The CDR3 region has the DNA TGTGCCAGTAGTTCCGAGGTCTTCGGGGGATCCTATGGCTACACCTTC. It encodes CASSSEVFGGSYGYTF.

This clone has just a few counts. This chain connects TRBV4-3 to TRBJ2-2; no reliable D call. This CDR3 is built from 13 residues. With 4 bases removed from V and 2 bases from J, the gap between germline ends came to 5 bases. Germline-derived CDR1 and CDR2 are LGHNA and YSLEER. The CDR3 spells CASSRSNTGELFF. The CDR3 DNA is TGCGCCAGCAGCCGCAGCAACACCGGGGAGCTGTTTTTT.

Note on this clone: Compared with germline, one end of the junction differs, possibly owing to a read error. The V and J genes are TRBV18 and TRBJ1-1; D might be TRBD1 (6 bases). Germline CDR1 KGHSH, CDR2 LQKENI. This CDR3 is 15 amino acids long. The CDR3 region is CASSPQGPIDTEAFF. DNA for the CDR3: TGTGCCAGCTCCCCACAGGGTCCGATCGACACTGAAGCTTTCTTT.